This T cell receptor (beta chain) was profiled in a study of blood T cell repertoires in COVID-19. In the study overall: Samples representing acute and convalescent COVID-19 were sourced from the United States, Italy and Spain. PBMCs, B-cell-depleted T cells, or T cells were the source of the cDNA or gDNA that made up the material.

Study processing details: Using reference gene primer amplification, nucleated cell counts were estimated. Produced via immunoSEQ multiplex PCR; TCRdb's table is partial and in-frame only. V, J and clone size reflect that table, while D and trimming were determined from the DNA. The table includes 90,000 to 120,000 clones, under 95% detected once. The CDR3 runs 15 residues. V dropped 4 bases and J dropped 3; count of bases not matched to a gene: 6. Germline CDR1 and CDR2: SGHTS and YDEGEE. This chain links TRBV5-8 with TRBJ2-1; 8 bases fit TRBD2. The receptor's source is a woman in her twenties or thirties with acute or convalescent COVID-19. The sequenced sample consisted of peripheral blood. The CDR3 here is CASSPSGGHYNEQFF. The CDR3 bases are TGTGCCAGCAGCCCCAGCGGGGGCCACTACAATGAGCAGTTCTTC.